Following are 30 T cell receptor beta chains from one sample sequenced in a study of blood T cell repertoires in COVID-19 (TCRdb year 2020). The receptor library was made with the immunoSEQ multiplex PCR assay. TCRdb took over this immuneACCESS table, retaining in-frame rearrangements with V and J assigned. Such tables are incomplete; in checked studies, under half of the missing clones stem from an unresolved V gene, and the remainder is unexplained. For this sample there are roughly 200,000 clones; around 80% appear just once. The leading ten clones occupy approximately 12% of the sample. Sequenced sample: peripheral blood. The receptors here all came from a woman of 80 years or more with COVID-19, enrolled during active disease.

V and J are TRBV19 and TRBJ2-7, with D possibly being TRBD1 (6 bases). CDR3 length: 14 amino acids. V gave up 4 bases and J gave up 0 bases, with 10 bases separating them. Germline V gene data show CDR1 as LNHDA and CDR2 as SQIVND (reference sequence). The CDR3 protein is CASSRDTNSYEQYF. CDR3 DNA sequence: TGTGCCAGTAGTAGGGACACGAACTCCTACGAGCAGTACTTC. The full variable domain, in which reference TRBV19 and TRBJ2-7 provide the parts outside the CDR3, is DGGITQSPKYLFRKEGQNVTLSCEQNLNHDAMYWYRQDPGQGLRLIYYSQIVNDFQKGDIAEGYSVSREKKESFPLTVTSAQKNPTAFYLCASSRDTNSYEQYFGPGTRLTVT.

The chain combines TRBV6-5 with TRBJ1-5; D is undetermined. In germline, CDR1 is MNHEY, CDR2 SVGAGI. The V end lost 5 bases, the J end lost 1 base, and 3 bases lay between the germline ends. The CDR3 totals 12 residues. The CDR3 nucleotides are TGTGCCAGCAGTCGGAGCAATCAGCCCCAGCATTTT. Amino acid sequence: CASSRSNQPQHF.

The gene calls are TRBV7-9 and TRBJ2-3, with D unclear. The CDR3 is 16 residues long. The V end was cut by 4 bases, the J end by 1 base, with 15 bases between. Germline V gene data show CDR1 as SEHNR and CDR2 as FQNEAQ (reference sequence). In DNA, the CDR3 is TGTGCCAGCAGCTCTTACTACGTTTTTGGCACAGATACGCAGTATTTT. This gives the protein CASSSYYVFGTDTQYF.

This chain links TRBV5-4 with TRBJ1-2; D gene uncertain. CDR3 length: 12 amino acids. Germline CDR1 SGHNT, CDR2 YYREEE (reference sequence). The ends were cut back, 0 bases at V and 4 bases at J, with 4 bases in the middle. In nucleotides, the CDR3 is TGTGCCAGCAGCTTGGACACCTATGGCTACACCTTC. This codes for CASSLDTYGYTF.

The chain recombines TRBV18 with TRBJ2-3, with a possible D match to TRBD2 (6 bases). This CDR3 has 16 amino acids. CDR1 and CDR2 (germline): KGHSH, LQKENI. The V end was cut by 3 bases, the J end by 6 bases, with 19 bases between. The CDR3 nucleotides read TGTGCCAGCTCACCGCCGCTTGGGGGGACCTGGGATACGCAGTATTTT. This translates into CASSPPLGGTWDTQYF.

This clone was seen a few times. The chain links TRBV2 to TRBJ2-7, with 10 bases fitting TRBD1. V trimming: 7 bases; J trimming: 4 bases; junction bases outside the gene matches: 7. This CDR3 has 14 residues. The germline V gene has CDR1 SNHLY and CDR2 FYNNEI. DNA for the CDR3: TGTGCCAGCACCCGGGACAGGGGATTGTACGAGCAGTACTTC. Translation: CASTRDRGLYEQYF.

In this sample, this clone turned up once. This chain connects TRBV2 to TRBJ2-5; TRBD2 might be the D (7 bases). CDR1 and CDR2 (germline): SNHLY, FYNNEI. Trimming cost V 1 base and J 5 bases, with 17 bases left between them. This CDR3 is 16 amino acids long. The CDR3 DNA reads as TGTGCCAGCAGTGAAGGAATCGGCGGGGGCTGGGAGACCCAGTACTTC. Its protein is CASSEGIGGGWETQYF.

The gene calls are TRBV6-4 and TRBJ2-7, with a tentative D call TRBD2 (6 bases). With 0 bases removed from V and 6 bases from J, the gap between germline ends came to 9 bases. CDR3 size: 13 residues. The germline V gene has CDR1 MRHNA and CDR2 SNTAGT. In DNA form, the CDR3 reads TGTGCCAGCAGTGACTCCCTCGGGGGCGAGCAGTACTTC. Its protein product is CASSDSLGGEQYF.

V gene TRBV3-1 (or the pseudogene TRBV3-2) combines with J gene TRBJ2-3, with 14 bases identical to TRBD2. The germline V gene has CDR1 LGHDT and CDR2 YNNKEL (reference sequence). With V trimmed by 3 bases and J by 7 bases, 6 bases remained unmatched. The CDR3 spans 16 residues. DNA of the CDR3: TGTGCCAGCAGCCAGCGACTAGCGGGAGGGTCCTATACGCAGTATTTT. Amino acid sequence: CASSQRLAGGSYTQYF.

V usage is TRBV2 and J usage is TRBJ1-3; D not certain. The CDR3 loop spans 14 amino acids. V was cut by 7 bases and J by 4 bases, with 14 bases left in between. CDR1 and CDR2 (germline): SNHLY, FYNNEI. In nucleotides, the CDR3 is TGTGCCAGCAACGGCGGGCTAAGAGGAAACACCATATATTTT. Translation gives CASNGGLRGNTIYF.

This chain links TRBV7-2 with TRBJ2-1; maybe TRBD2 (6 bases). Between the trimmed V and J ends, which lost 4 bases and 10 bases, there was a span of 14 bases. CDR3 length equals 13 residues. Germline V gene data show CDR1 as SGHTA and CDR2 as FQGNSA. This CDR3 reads CASSWGLSGEQFF. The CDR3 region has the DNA TGTGCCAGCAGCTGGGGACTCTCGGGGGAGCAGTTCTTC.

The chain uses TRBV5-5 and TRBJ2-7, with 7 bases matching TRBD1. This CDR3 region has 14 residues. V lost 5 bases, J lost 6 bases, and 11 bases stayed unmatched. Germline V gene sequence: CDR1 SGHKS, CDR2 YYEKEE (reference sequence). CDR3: CASRWDSVSGEQYF. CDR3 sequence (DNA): TGTGCCAGCAGATGGGACAGTGTAAGTGGCGAGCAGTACTTC.

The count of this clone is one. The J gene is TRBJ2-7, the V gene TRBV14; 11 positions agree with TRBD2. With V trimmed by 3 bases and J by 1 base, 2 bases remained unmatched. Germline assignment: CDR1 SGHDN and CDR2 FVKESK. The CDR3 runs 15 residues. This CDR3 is CASSHRLAGSYEQYF. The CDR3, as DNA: TGTGCCAGCAGCCACCGACTAGCGGGGTCCTACGAGCAGTACTTC.

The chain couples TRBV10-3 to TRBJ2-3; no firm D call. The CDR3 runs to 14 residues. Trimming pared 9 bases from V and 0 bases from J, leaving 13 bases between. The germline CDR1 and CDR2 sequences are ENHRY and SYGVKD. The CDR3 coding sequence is TGTGCCATTTCACTCCGATCTAGCACAGATACGCAGTATTTT. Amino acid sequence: CAISLRSSTDTQYF.

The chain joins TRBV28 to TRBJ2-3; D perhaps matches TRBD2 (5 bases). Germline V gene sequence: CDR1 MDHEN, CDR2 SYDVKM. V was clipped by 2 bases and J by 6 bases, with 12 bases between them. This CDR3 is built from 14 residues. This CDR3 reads CASSLTTEGDTQYF. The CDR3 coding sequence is TGTGCCAGCAGTTTAACCACCGAGGGTGATACGCAGTATTTT.

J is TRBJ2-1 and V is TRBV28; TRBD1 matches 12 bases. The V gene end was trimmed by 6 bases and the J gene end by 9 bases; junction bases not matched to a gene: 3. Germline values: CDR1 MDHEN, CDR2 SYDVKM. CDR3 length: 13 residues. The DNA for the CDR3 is TGTGCCAGCAGGGGGACAGGGGGCGTTGAGCAGTTCTTC. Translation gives CASRGTGGVEQFF. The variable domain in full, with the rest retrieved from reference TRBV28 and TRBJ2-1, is DVKVTQSSRYLVKRTGEKVFLECVQDMDHENMFWYRQDPGLGLRLIYFSYDVKMKEKGDIPEGYSVSREKKERFSLILESASTNQTSMYLCASRGTGGVEQFFGPGTRLTVL.

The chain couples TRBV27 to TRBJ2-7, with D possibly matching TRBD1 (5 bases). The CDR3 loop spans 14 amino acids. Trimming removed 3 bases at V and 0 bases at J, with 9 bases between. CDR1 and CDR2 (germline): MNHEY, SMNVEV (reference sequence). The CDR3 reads CASSFAGRSYEQYF. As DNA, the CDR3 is TGTGCCAGCAGTTTTGCAGGGCGCTCCTACGAGCAGTACTTC.

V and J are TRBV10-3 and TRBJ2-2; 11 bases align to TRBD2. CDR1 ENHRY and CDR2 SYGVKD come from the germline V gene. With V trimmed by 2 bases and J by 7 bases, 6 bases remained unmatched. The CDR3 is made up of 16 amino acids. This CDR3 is CAISEPGLADFGELFF. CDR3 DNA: TGTGCCATCAGTGAGCCGGGACTAGCGGACTTCGGGGAGCTGTTTTTT.

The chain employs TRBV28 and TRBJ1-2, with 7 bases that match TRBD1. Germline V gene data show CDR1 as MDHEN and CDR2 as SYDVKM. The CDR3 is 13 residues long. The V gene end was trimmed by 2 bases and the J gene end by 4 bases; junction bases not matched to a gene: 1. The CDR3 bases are TGTGCCAGCAGTTTAAGGACAGGCTATGGCTACACCTTC. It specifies CASSLRTGYGYTF.

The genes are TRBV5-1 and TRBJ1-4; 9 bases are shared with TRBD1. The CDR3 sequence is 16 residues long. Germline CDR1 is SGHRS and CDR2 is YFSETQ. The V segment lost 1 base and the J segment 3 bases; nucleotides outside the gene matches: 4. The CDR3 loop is CASSLRQGGSNEKLFF. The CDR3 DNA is TGCGCCAGCAGCTTGAGACAGGGGGGTTCTAATGAAAAACTGTTTTTT.

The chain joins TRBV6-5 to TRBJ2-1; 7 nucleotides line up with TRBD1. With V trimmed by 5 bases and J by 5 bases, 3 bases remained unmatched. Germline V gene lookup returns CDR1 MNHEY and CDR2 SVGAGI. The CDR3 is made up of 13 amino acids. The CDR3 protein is CASSNDRDNEQFF. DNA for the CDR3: TGTGCCAGCAGTAACGACAGGGACAATGAGCAGTTCTTC.

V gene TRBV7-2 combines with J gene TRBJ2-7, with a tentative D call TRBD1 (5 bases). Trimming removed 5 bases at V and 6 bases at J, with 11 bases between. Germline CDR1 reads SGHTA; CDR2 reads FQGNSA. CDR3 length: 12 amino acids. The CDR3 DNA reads TGTGCCAGCAGCCCAGGGTTCCGCGAGCAGTACTTC. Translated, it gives CASSPGFREQYF.

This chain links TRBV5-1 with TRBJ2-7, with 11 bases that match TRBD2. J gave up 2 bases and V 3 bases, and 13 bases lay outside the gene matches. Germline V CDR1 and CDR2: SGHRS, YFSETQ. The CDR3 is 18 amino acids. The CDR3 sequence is CASSSRTGPTSGTYEQYF. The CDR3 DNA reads TGCGCCAGCAGCTCGAGGACAGGTCCGACTAGCGGGACCTACGAGCAGTACTTC.

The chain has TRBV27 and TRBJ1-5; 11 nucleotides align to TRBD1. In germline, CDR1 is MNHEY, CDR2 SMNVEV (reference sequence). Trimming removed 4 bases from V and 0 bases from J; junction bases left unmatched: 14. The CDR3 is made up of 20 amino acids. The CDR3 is CASSSTYRTGGFYSNQPQHF. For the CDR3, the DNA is TGTGCCAGCAGTTCAACCTATCGGACAGGGGGCTTTTATAGCAATCAGCCCCAGCATTTT.

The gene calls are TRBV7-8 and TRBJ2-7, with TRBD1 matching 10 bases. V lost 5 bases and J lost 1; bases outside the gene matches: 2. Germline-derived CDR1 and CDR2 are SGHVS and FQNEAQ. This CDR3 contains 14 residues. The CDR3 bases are TGTGCCAGCAGCCGGACAGGGGGATCCTACGAGCAGTACTTC. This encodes CASSRTGGSYEQYF.

This CDR3 reads CASSAGTGRTGELFF. Here the CDR3 DNA reads TGCGCCAGCAGCGCTGGGACAGGGAGGACCGGGGAGCTGTTTTTT. The V call is TRBV5-1, the J call TRBJ2-2, with TRBD1 matching 9 bases. V shed 4 bases, J shed 5 bases, and the junction held 6 bases outside the gene matches. Germline-derived CDR1 and CDR2 are SGHRS and YFSETQ. The CDR3 length is 15 residues.

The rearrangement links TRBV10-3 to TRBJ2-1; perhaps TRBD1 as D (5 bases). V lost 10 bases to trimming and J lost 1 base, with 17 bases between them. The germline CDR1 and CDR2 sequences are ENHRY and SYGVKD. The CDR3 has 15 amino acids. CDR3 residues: CATRDRLASYNEQFF. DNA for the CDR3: TGTGCCACCCGCGACAGATTAGCTTCCTACAATGAGCAGTTCTTC.

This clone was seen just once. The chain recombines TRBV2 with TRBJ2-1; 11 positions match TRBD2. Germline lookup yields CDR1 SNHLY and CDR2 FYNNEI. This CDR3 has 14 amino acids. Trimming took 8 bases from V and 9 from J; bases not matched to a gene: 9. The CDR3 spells CASLLSGGAGEQFF. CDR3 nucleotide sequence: TGTGCCAGCCTTCTTAGCGGGGGGGCTGGTGAGCAGTTCTTC.

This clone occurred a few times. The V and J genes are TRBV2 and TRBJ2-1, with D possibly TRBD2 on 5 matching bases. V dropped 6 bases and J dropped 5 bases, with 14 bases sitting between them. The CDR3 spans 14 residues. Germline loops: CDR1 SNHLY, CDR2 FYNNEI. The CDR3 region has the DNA TGTGCCAGCAGGAAGCGGACGGACCACAATGAGCAGTTCTTC. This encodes CASRKRTDHNEQFF.

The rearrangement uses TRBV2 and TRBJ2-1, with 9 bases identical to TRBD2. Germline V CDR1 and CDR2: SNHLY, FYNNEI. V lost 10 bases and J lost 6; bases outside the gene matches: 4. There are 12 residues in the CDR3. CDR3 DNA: TGTGCCACCCGACTAGCGGCCAATGAGCAGTTCTTC. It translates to CATRLAANEQFF.